The 26 T cell receptor beta chains reported below all come from one sample, sequenced in a study of shared clonotypes between healthy human individuals. Produced via immunoSEQ multiplex PCR; TCRdb's table is partial and in-frame only. The table shows 400,000 to 600,000 clones, with almost 80% occurring only once. Sequenced: PBMCs. Receptors were obtained from a woman between 40 and 50 years old in good health. Some clones in this sample may be carry-over from other donors' samples.

This sequence joins TRBV5-1 and TRBJ2-5; D possibly corresponds to TRBD1 (6 bases). The end of the DNA is better explained by TRBJ2-7, so the J call may be wrong. The V gene's germline CDR1 is SGHRS and CDR2 YFSETQ. This CDR3 spans 14 amino acids. CDR3 residues: CASSLTGPSYEQYF. The CDR3, as DNA: TGCGCCAGCAGCTTGACAGGGCCCTCCTACGAGCAGTACTTC.

This clone was detected a few times. This chain's CDR3 is CASRQGSMNTEAFF. The CDR3 coding sequence is TGTGCCAGTAGGCAGGGGAGCATGAACACTGAAGCTTTCTTT. This rearrangement joins TRBV19 to TRBJ1-1; D may be TRBD1 (6 bases). CDR3 length: 14 amino acids. The germline V gene encodes CDR1 LNHDA and CDR2 SQIVND (reference sequence). V shed 6 bases and J shed 0 bases, with 11 bases lying between them.

This chain connects TRBV28 to TRBJ2-7, with D hard to call. The germline V and J ends were trimmed by 6 bases and 6 bases, with 21 bases remaining between them. This CDR3 spans 15 amino acids. Germline-derived CDR1 and CDR2 are MDHEN and SYDVKM. Written as DNA, the CDR3 is TGTGCCAGCAGACCTCTTCTAGGTAGGCACCTCGAGCAGTACTTC. Amino acid sequence: CASRPLLGRHLEQYF.

V gene TRBV2 combines with J gene TRBJ1-1; perhaps TRBD1 as D (6 bases). V lost 6 bases and J lost 4, with 9 bases in between. The CDR3 spans 12 residues. Germline CDR1 SNHLY, CDR2 FYNNEI. This CDR3 reads CASRGGGTEAFF. The DNA of the CDR3 is TGTGCCAGCAGGGGGGGCGGCACTGAAGCTTTCTTT.

A note on this clone: Other DNA variants within this sample encode the same CDR3. The chain is built from TRBV18 and TRBJ2-7; tentative D call: TRBD1 (5 bases). Trimming shortened V by 2 bases and J by 1 base, and 9 bases separated the two germline ends. CDR1 and CDR2 from the germline V gene are KGHSH and LQKENI. CDR3 size: 14 residues. CDR3 sequence (DNA): TGTGCCAGCTCACCAACAGGTCCATCCTACGAGCAGTACTTC. Protein product: CASSPTGPSYEQYF.

This chain links TRBV7-9 with TRBJ2-7, with D maybe TRBD1 (5 bases). Between the trimmed V and J ends, which lost 4 bases and 3 bases, there was a span of 16 bases. CDR3 size: 15 residues. In germline, CDR1 is SEHNR, CDR2 FQNEAQ (reference sequence). The DNA for the CDR3 is TGTGCCAGCAGCTCCTGGTTGGGGCAGGACTACGAGCAGTACTTC. It is translated as CASSSWLGQDYEQYF.

The chain uses TRBV27 and TRBJ2-3; 9 bases map to TRBD1. J was trimmed by 3 bases and V by 7 bases; bases with no gene match: 5. The CDR3 has 14 amino acids. Germline-derived CDR1 and CDR2 are MNHEY and SMNVEV (reference sequence). For the CDR3, the DNA is TGTGCCAGCATCTCGACAGGGGGAACAGATACGCAGTATTTT. Translating gives CASISTGGTDTQYF.

The chain has TRBV5-5 and TRBJ2-5; D not resolved. V was clipped by 4 bases and J by 2 bases, with 15 bases between them. Germline loops: CDR1 SGHKS, CDR2 YYEKEE (reference sequence). The CDR3 loop spans 15 amino acids. CDR3 nucleotides: TGTGCCAGCAGCCTTGGCTGGGCAGTACAAGAGACCCAGTACTTC. It translates to CASSLGWAVQETQYF.

The chain joins TRBV18 to TRBJ2-5; weak D call: TRBD1 (7 bases). The CDR3 totals 13 residues. From germline, CDR1 is KGHSH and CDR2 LQKENI. V lost 5 bases, J lost 2 bases, and 9 bases lay in between. The CDR3 reads CASSAGQQETQYF. CDR3 sequence (DNA): TGTGCCAGCTCAGCGGGACAGCAAGAGACCCAGTACTTC.

This clone was counted a few times. The chain employs TRBV11-2 and TRBJ2-1; D not certain. The CDR3 is 15 amino acids. Trimming removed 7 bases from V and 9 bases from J, with 22 bases in between. Germline CDR1 reads SGHAT; CDR2 reads FQNNGV. The CDR3 DNA is TGTGCCAGCACCCCTGAGGTTCCGGCGGTGGGTGAGCAGTTCTTC. Protein sequence: CASTPEVPAVGEQFF.

The CDR3: CASSLVDRQNIQYF. CDR3 nucleotide sequence: TGTGCCAGCAGCTTAGTGGACAGGCAAAACATTCAGTACTTC. The chain is built from TRBV7-9 and TRBJ2-4, with TRBD1 identical over 7 bases. V shed 1 base and J 5 bases; nucleotides not matched to a gene: 2. Germline CDR1 and CDR2: SEHNR and FQNEAQ (reference sequence). The CDR3 is 14 amino acids.

The sample holds a few counts of this clone. The chain is built from TRBV14 and TRBJ2-5, with TRBD2 matching over 13 bases. With 5 bases clipped from V and 4 bases from J, the junction kept 7 bases outside the gene matches. Germline CDR1 SGHDN, CDR2 FVKESK. CDR3 size: 16 residues. CDR3 sequence (DNA): TGTGCCAGCAGCTACCTGGGACTAGCGGGAAGAGAGACCCAGTACTTC. Translated: CASSYLGLAGRETQYF.

A note on this clone: Other nucleotide sequences in the sample specify the same CDR3. V gene TRBV27 combines with J gene TRBJ2-1, with 12 bases aligning to TRBD2. This CDR3 region has 14 residues. Germline trimming cut 6 bases from V and 7 bases from J; bases unmatched to any gene: 4. Germline V lookup: CDR1 MNHEY, CDR2 SMNVEV (reference sequence). The CDR3 protein is CASSLAGGSNEQFF. The CDR3 DNA follows: TGTGCCAGCAGCCTAGCGGGAGGGAGTAATGAGCAGTTCTTC.

The table lists this clone with a count of one. This sequence joins TRBV4-3 and TRBJ2-3; 10 nucleotides line up with TRBD1. Unmatched junction bases numbered 5, after V lost 2 bases and J lost 3 bases. The CDR3 totals 16 residues. In germline, CDR1 is LGHNA, CDR2 YSLEER. The chain's CDR3 is CASSQLPGQGTDTQYF. DNA of the CDR3: TGCGCCAGCAGCCAACTGCCGGGACAGGGGACAGATACGCAGTATTTT.

The chain couples TRBV7-2 to TRBJ2-1; 9 bases map to TRBD2. V lost 3 bases, J lost 5 bases, and 5 bases stayed unmatched. The CDR3 is 15 residues long. CDR1 is SGHTA, CDR2 FQGNSA, per germline. The CDR3 DNA is TGTGCCAGCAGCTTGCGGGAGGGCCTCAACAATGAGCAGTTCTTC. This encodes CASSLREGLNNEQFF.

This sequence joins TRBV28 and TRBJ2-1; no reliable D call. Germline CDR1 MDHEN, CDR2 SYDVKM. The CDR3 runs 14 residues. V was pared by 7 bases and J by 3 bases, with 13 bases between. CDR3: CASTLRSVYNEQFF. CDR3 coding DNA: TGTGCCAGCACCCTCCGAAGTGTCTACAATGAGCAGTTCTTC.

The chain joins TRBV2 to TRBJ2-1; 8 bases line up with TRBD2. V trimming: 2 bases; J trimming: 15 bases; junction bases outside the gene matches: 12. This CDR3 has 14 residues. From germline, CDR1 is SNHLY and CDR2 FYNNEI. The CDR3 spells CASSELVIGREGFF. CDR3 DNA sequence: TGTGCCAGCAGTGAACTCGTGATAGGCCGGGAGGGGTTCTTC.

The chain has TRBV5-6 and TRBJ1-4, with 11 bases matching TRBD1. Germline lookup yields CDR1 SGHDT and CDR2 YYEEEE. With 4 bases clipped from V and 2 bases from J, the junction kept 4 bases outside the gene matches. CDR3 length equals 16 residues. CDR3 DNA sequence: TGTGCCAGCAGCCGGACAGGGGGCACCACTAATGAAAAACTGTTTTTT. Translating gives CASSRTGGTTNEKLFF.

This clone has a single count. The gene calls are TRBV7-3 and TRBJ2-1; a weak D match, TRBD2 (6 bases). Germline CDR1 SGHTA, CDR2 FQGTGA. The germline V and J ends were trimmed by 0 bases and 8 bases, with 17 bases remaining between them. The CDR3 has 16 residues. In nucleotides, the CDR3 is TGTGCCAGCAGCTTAACAGGAGCGGGTCATGTCTATGAGCAGTTCTTC. Its translation: CASSLTGAGHVYEQFF.

The V gene is TRBV7-9, the J gene TRBJ1-3; the match to TRBD1 covers 7 bases. V dropped 11 bases and J dropped 0; count of bases not matched to a gene: 7. The CDR3 is made up of 14 amino acids. In germline, CDR1 is SEHNR, CDR2 FQNEAQ (reference sequence). The CDR3 loop reads CAVRQGSSGNTIYF. In DNA, the CDR3 is TGTGCCGTCCGACAGGGTTCCTCTGGAAACACCATATATTTT.

The rearrangement uses TRBV2 and TRBJ2-2; 9 bases match TRBD2. Germline CDR1 reads SNHLY; CDR2 reads FYNNEI. The J segment lost 6 bases and the V segment lost 6 bases, leaving 5 bases of the junction unmatched. This CDR3 region has 14 residues. CDR3 coding DNA: TGTGCCAGCAGCGGGACTAGCCAACCCGGGGAGCTGTTTTTT. Translated: CASSGTSQPGELFF.

The V and J genes are TRBV28 and TRBJ1-5, with a weak D call TRBD1 (5 bases). This CDR3 contains 13 residues. The V gene lost 4 bases and the J gene lost 5 bases, with 9 bases spanning the gap. CDR1 is MDHEN, CDR2 SYDVKM, per germline. The CDR3 reads CASSSWGDQPQHF. The DNA for the CDR3 is TGTGCCAGCAGTTCGTGGGGGGATCAGCCCCAGCATTTT.

About this clone itself: Within the sample, other DNA sequences also encode this same CDR3. This chain links TRBV27 with TRBJ2-5; a weak D match, TRBD1 (6 bases). The tail of the sequence fits TRBJ2-7 better, so the J call may be wrong. Looked up from germline, CDR1 is MNHEY and CDR2 is SMNVEV (reference sequence). This CDR3 has 14 residues. CDR3 protein: CASSLGRGTYEQYF. In DNA, the CDR3 is TGTGCCAGCAGTTTGGGCAGGGGAACCTACGAGCAGTACTTC.

The J gene is TRBJ2-7, the V gene TRBV6-1; D unclear. The CDR3 has 15 amino acids. Deletions cut 3 bases from V and 0 bases from J, with 12 bases between. In germline, CDR1 is MNHNS, CDR2 SASEGT. CDR3 DNA sequence: TGTGCCAGCAGTGATGTGCGGCAGAGCTCCTACGAGCAGTACTTC. Translating it yields CASSDVRQSSYEQYF.

V is TRBV6-1 and J is TRBJ1-5; TRBD1 aligns across 7 bases. Per germline, CDR1 MNHNS and CDR2 SASEGT. V trimming: 7 bases; J trimming: 0 bases; junction bases outside the gene matches: 6. This CDR3 has 15 amino acids. The CDR3 bases are TGTGCCAGCACCTGGGGACAGTATAGCAATCAGCCCCAGCATTTT. The encoded protein is CASTWGQYSNQPQHF.

With respect to this clone: The sample has other DNA sequences that encode this CDR3 too. This chain links TRBV9 with TRBJ2-2; D unresolved. The CDR3 contains 14 residues. From germline, CDR1 is SGDLS and CDR2 YYNGEE. V was clipped by 2 bases and J by 2 bases, with 7 bases between them. The CDR3 DNA sequence: TGTGCCAGCAGCGTTGGTCTAAACACCGGGGAGCTGTTTTTT. Its translation: CASSVGLNTGELFF.